This T cell receptor beta chain is from a study of blood T cell repertoires in COVID-19. Background on the study: Samples came from the United States, Italy and Spain, spanning acute and convalescent COVID-19. The cDNA or gDNA used as material had been derived from T cells, B-cell-depleted T cells, or PBMCs.

This CDR3 has 15 amino acids. With V trimmed by 3 bases and J by 4 bases, 3 bases remained unmatched. Per the germline V gene, CDR1 is SEHNR and CDR2 is FQNEAQ (reference sequence). In the source study's methods: Amplifying reference gene primers gave estimates of nucleated cell counts. The data were produced by immunoSEQ multiplex PCR, yet TCRdb's version contains in-frame clones alone and is incomplete. V and J calls and clone size are as listed in that table; D and trimming were resolved from the DNA. The sample consists of approximately 70,000 clones, approximately 90% of them appearing once. This TCR was sampled from a young woman with acute or convalescent COVID-19. Sequenced input: peripheral blood. The rearrangement links TRBV7-9 to TRBJ1-4; 9 nucleotides align to TRBD1. CDR3 sequence: CASSFGQGNNEKLFF. In nucleotides, the CDR3 is TGTGCCAGCAGCTTCGGACAGGGGAATAATGAAAAACTGTTTTTT.